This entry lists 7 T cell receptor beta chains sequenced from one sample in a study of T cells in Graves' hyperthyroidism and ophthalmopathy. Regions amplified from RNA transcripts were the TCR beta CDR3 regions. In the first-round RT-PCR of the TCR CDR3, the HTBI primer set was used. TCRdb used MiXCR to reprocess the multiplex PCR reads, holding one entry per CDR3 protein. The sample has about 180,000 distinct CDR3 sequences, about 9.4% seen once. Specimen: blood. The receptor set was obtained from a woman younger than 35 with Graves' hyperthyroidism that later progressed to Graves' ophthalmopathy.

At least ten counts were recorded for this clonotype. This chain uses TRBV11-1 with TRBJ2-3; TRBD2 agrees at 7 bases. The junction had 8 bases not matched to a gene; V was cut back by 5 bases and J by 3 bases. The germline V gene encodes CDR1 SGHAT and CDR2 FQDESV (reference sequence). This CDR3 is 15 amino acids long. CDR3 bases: TGTGCCAGCAGCGCGGGACTAACGGGGACAGATACGCAGTATTTT. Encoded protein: CASSAGLTGTDTQYF.

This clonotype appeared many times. The CDR3 DNA reads as TGTGCCAGCAGTGGGGACTACTACGAGCAGTACTTC. Translated, it gives CASSGDYYEQYF. The chain recombines TRBV2 with TRBJ2-7, with 7 bases matching TRBD2. From germline, CDR1 is SNHLY and CDR2 FYNNEI. After removal of 4 bases from V and 3 bases from J, the junction contained 0 bases not matched to a gene. CDR3 size: 12 residues.

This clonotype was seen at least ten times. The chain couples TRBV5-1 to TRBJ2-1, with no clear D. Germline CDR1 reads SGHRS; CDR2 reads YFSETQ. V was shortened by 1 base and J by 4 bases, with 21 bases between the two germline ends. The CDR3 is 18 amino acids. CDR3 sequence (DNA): TGCGCCAGCAGCTTGCTTGTTGATCGGAGTTGGGATTACAATGAGCAGTTCTTC. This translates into CASSLLVDRSWDYNEQFF.

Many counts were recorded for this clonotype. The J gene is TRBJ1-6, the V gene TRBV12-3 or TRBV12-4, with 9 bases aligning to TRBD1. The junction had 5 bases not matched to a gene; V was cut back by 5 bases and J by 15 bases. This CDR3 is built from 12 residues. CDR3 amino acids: CASSQGQGYLHF. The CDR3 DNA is TGTGCCAGCAGTCAGGGACAGGGTTACCTCCACTTT.

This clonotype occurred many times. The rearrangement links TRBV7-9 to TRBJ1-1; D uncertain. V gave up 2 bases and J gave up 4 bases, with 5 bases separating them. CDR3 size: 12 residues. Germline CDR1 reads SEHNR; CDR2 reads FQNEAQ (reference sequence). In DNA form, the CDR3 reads TGTGCCAGCAGCTTACCGTTCACTGAAGCTTTCTTT. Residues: CASSLPFTEAFF.

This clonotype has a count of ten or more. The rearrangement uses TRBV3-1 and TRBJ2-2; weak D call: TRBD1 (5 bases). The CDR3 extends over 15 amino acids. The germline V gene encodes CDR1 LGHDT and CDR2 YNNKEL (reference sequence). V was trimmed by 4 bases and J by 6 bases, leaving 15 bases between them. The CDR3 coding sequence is TGTGCCAGCAGCCCGGTCAGGGTGACAGCCGGGGAGCTGTTTTTT. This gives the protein CASSPVRVTAGELFF.

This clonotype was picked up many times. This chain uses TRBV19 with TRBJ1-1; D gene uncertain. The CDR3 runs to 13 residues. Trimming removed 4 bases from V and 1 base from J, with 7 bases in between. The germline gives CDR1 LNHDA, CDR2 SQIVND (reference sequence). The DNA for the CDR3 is TGTGCCAGTAGTACGTCGGAGAACACTGAAGCTTTCTTT. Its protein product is CASSTSENTEAFF. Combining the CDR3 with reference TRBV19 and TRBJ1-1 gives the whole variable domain DGGITQSPKYLFRKEGQNVTLSCEQNLNHDAMYWYRQDPGQGLRLIYYSQIVNDFQKGDIAEGYSVSREKKESFPLTVTSAQKNPTAFYLCASSTSENTEAFFGQGTRLTVV.